The rows below give T cell receptor beta chains drawn from one sample of a study of somatic mutations in cytotoxic T cells in rheumatoid arthritis. Generated by immunoSEQ multiplex PCR, the TCRdb table keeps only in-frame clones and is missing some. Among some 16,000 clones, over 65% were seen once, and the ten largest hold 4.8%. Sequencing was performed on CD8+ T cells sorted from blood. The receptors originated from an adult with rheumatoid arthritis. Both conserved end residues are part of each CDR3. Each record gives: clone size, V gene, J gene, D gene, CDR3 DNA, CDR3 protein. The D gene is left open where the match is weak. Where a row states a size, it is once, few, many or the class of an expanded clone; other rows omit it.

clone_size: few; v_call: TRBV30; j_call: TRBJ1-1; d_call: .; cdr3_nt: TGTGCCTGGAGCCTCGGGGGCACTGAAGCTTTCTTT; cdr3_aa: CAWSLGGTEAFF
clone_size: few; v_call: TRBV20-1; j_call: TRBJ1-1; d_call: .; cdr3_nt: TGCAGTGCTAGTTGGGACACTGAAGCTTTCTTT; cdr3_aa: CSASWDTEAFF
clone_size: .; v_call: TRBV7-6; j_call: TRBJ1-1; d_call: .; cdr3_nt: TGTGCCAGCAGCTTTGGAGGGGGAGCCACTGAAGCTTTCTTT; cdr3_aa: CASSFGGGATEAFF
clone_size: .; v_call: TRBV7-2; j_call: TRBJ1-1; d_call: .; cdr3_nt: TGTGCCAGCAGCCCATGGGACGGGTTGAACACTGAAGCTTTCTTT; cdr3_aa: CASSPWDGLNTEAFF
clone_size: .; v_call: TRBV5-6; j_call: TRBJ1-5; d_call: TRBD1; cdr3_nt: TGTGCCAGCAGCCTGACAGGGGTCGAGGATCTTAGCAATCAGCCCCAGCATTTT; cdr3_aa: CASSLTGVEDLSNQPQHF
clone_size: once; v_call: TRBV19; j_call: TRBJ1-2; d_call: .; cdr3_nt: TGTGCCAGTACCCCCATTGCGGCCAGGGGAACCGGGAACTATGGCTACACCTTC; cdr3_aa: CASTPIAARGTGNYGYTF
clone_size: .; v_call: TRBV11-2; j_call: TRBJ1-4; d_call: .; cdr3_nt: TGTGCCAGCAGCTTAGGACAGTATAATGAAAAACTGTTTTTT; cdr3_aa: CASSLGQYNEKLFF
clone_size: .; v_call: TRBV7-9; j_call: TRBJ2-5; d_call: .; cdr3_nt: TGTGCCAGCAGCTCCGACGACTCCCAAGAGACCCAGTACTTC; cdr3_aa: CASSSDDSQETQYF
clone_size: .; v_call: TRBV28; j_call: TRBJ2-7; d_call: .; cdr3_nt: TGTGCCAGCAGCCAGGCCAGGGGATCCTACGAGCAGTACTTC; cdr3_aa: CASSQARGSYEQYF
clone_size: .; v_call: TRBV7-6; j_call: TRBJ2-5; d_call: .; cdr3_nt: TGTGCCAGCAGCCCCGTGGTACGGGAGACCCAGTACTTC; cdr3_aa: CASSPVVRETQYF
clone_size: .; v_call: TRBV6-5; j_call: TRBJ1-2; d_call: .; cdr3_nt: TGTGCCAGCAGTTACTCGTACGGGTTCTATGGCTACACCTTC; cdr3_aa: CASSYSYGFYGYTF
clone_size: .; v_call: TRBV7-2; j_call: TRBJ2-7; d_call: .; cdr3_nt: TGTGCCAGCAGCTTAGGGTACGGGGGCGAGCAGTACTTC; cdr3_aa: CASSLGYGGEQYF
clone_size: few; v_call: TRBV9; j_call: TRBJ2-1; d_call: .; cdr3_nt: TGTGCCAGCAGCGTAGCGCAGGATATATCCTACAATGAGCAGTTCTTC; cdr3_aa: CASSVAQDISYNEQFF